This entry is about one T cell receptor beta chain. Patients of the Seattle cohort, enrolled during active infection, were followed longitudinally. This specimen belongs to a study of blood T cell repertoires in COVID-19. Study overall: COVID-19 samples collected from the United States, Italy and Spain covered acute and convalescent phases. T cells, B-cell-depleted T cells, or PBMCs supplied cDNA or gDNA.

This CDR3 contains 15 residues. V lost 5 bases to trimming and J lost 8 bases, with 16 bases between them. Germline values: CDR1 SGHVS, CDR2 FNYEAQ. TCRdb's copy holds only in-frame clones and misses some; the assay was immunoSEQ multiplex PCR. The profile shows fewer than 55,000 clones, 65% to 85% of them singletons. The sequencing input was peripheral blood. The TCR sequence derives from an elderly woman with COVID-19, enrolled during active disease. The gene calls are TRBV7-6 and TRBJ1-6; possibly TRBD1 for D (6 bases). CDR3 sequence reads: CASSEPGAGDSPLHF. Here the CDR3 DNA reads TGTGCCAGCAGCGAGCCCGGTGCAGGGGATTCACCCCTCCACTTT.